This T cell receptor beta chain emerged from a study of T cell changes during pregnancy in multiple sclerosis (dated by TCRdb to about 2019). Broadly, across the study: The study looked at changes in the T cell repertoire across pregnancy in women with multiple sclerosis.

The CDR3 runs 15 amino acids, cysteine and phenylalanine included. Solely the CDR3 DNA is kept, with 45 bases framed from the first base. The germline V gene (reference sequence) supplies CDR1 MNHEY and CDR2 SMNVEV. V loses 7 bases, J loses 1 base, and the germline ends lie 16 bases apart. Remarks on this clone: The antigen this receptor binds is unknown. No base qualities exist here, and no much larger clone lies one base off it.

The library was built by means of the immunoSEQ multiplex PCR assay. Sourced from immuneACCESS, this table was stored by TCRdb with only in-frame sequences that have V and J called. A share of the clones is absent; for the studies checked, an unresolved V gene accounts for under half, and the remainder has no known explanation. This sample is represented by 40,000 to 55,000 clones; under 95% of them were singletons. Approximately 2.9% of the sample rests with the top ten. This sequence uses TRBV27 and TRBJ1-1, and possibly TRBD1, on 5 matching bases. This TCR derives from a female donor with multiple sclerosis, enrolled in a pregnancy study. The sample was CD8+ T cells from peripheral blood mononuclear cells, taken in the second trimester of pregnancy. The CDR3 corresponds to CASTLGGFGNTEAFF. The DNA sequence is as follows: TGTGCCAGCACCTTGGGGGGTTTCGGGAACACTGAAGCTTTCTTT.